This is a list of T cell receptor beta chains from one sample in a study of response to subunit inactivated influenza vaccine. TCRdb itself ran the RT-PCR reads through MiXCR, one entry per CDR3 protein. Here the sample spans fewer than 700,000 distinct CDR3 sequences, approximately 13% being singletons. The sequencing used PBMCs from blood, collected more than 35 days after vaccination. The receptor source for this set is a man in his fifties or sixties who received an inactivated influenza vaccine. CDR3s include the opening cysteine and the closing phenylalanine or tryptophan. D genes are given only for firm matches. Size values are once, few and many counts, or a class for expanded clones, and some rows have none.

clone_size | d_call | j_call | v_call | cdr3_length | cdr3_aa | cdr3_nt
many | - | TRBJ1-5 | TRBV20-1 | 14 | CSARVGASNQPQHF | TGCAGTGCTAGAGTCGGGGCGAGCAATCAGCCCCAGCATTTT
many | - | TRBJ2-2 | TRBV7-6 | 11 | CASSAAWELFF | TGTGCCAGCAGTGCTGCCTGGGAGCTGTTTTTT
few | TRBD2 | TRBJ2-1 | TRBV10-3 | 19 | CAISDPGLPTLNINNEQFF | TGTGCCATCAGTGATCCGGGACTACCAACTCTTAACATAAACAATGAGCAGTTCTTC
- | - | TRBJ2-7 | TRBV15 | 15 | CATSRERGSSYEQYF | TGTGCCACCAGCAGAGAAAGGGGGAGCTCCTACGAGCAGTACTTC
- | TRBD2 | TRBJ2-3 | TRBV5-1 | 16 | CAIRMFSGSGADTQYF | TGCGCCATCCGGATGTTTAGCGGGAGTGGTGCAGATACGCAGTATTTT
few | - | TRBJ2-3 | TRBV4-3 | 15 | CASSQGFFSADTQYF | TGCGCCAGCAGCCAAGGATTCTTTAGTGCAGATACGCAGTATTTT
many | - | TRBJ2-1 | TRBV7-9 | 14 | CASSLGLAPNEQFF | TGTGCCAGCAGCTTAGGCCTAGCGCCCAATGAGCAGTTCTTC
- | - | TRBJ2-7 | TRBV3-1 | 15 | CASSQGSVPPNEQYF | TGTGCCAGCAGCCAAGGCAGCGTACCCCCCAACGAGCAGTACTTC
- | - | TRBJ2-2 | TRBV5-5 | 15 | CASSLSGVDTGELFF | TGTGCCAGCAGCTTGTCTGGGGTTGACACCGGGGAGCTGTTTTTT
few | - | TRBJ2-7 | TRBV5-5 | 12 | CASSHLGHEQYF | TGTGCCAGCAGCCACTTGGGGCACGAGCAGTACTTC
few | TRBD1 | TRBJ2-1 | TRBV20-1 | 14 | CSVVRTGVYNEQFF | TGCAGTGTTGTCCGGACAGGTGTATACAATGAGCAGTTCTTC
many | - | TRBJ1-3 | TRBV5-5 | 16 | CASSPGTLSSGNTIYF | TGTGCCAGCAGTCCCGGGACATTGAGCTCTGGAAACACCATATATTTT
many | TRBD1 | TRBJ1-6 | TRBV7-2 | 15 | CASSSRTGWNSPLHF | TGTGCCAGCAGCTCTAGGACAGGGTGGAATTCACCCCTCCACTTT
- | - | TRBJ1-5 | TRBV2 | 13 | CASSQENNQPQHF | TGTGCCAGCAGCCAGGAAAACAATCAGCCCCAGCATTTT
many | TRBD1 | TRBJ1-1 | TRBV6-2/TRBV6-3 | 17 | CASSRIAQGVIRTEAFF | TGTGCCAGCAGTAGGATCGCACAGGGGGTCATTAGAACTGAAGCTTTCTTT
many | TRBD2 | TRBJ2-1 | TRBV9 | 15 | CASSVDATSSNEQFF | TGTGCCAGCAGCGTAGATGCGACTAGCAGTAATGAGCAGTTCTTC
many | TRBD2 | TRBJ2-2 | TRBV5-1 | 15 | CASSLRLAGTGELFF | TGCGCCAGCAGCTTGAGACTAGCGGGGACCGGGGAGCTGTTTTTT
many | - | TRBJ2-7 | TRBV25-1 | 13 | CASSDGTTYEQYF | TGTGCCAGCAGTGACGGGACGACCTACGAGCAGTACTTC
- | - | TRBJ2-3 | TRBV5-1 | 14 | CASSPETGTDTQYF | TGCGCCAGCAGCCCCGAAACGGGCACAGATACGCAGTATTTT
few | - | TRBJ2-5 | TRBV20-1 | 15 | CSAKEPSAYQETQYF | TGCAGTGCAAAAGAGCCTAGCGCGTACCAAGAGACCCAGTACTTC
many | - | TRBJ2-5 | TRBV7-2 | 14 | CASSTPGFGETQYF | TGTGCCAGCAGCACACCGGGGTTCGGAGAGACCCAGTACTTC
few | - | TRBJ2-7 | TRBV6-2/TRBV6-3 | 13 | CASGGGLADEQYF | TGTGCCAGCGGTGGAGGACTTGCCGACGAGCAGTACTTC
few | - | TRBJ1-6 | TRBV10-3 | 15 | CAISESDGYNSPLHF | TGTGCCATCAGTGAGTCGGACGGTTATAATTCACCCCTCCACTTT
once | TRBD2 | TRBJ2-2 | TRBV20-1 | 16 | CCATMHSGGNTGELFF | TGCTGTGCTACAATGCATAGCGGGGGGAACACCGGGGAGCTGTTTTTT
- | - | TRBJ2-2 | TRBV11-2 | 12 | CASSFRPGELFF | TGTGCCAGCAGCTTTCGACCCGGGGAGCTGTTTTTT
- | - | TRBJ2-5 | TRBV30 | 12 | CAWRLSGETQYF | TGTGCCTGGAGGCTGAGCGGTGAGACCCAGTACTTC
- | TRBD2 | TRBJ2-5 | TRBV10-3 | 15 | CAIRASGGTQETQYF | TGTGCCATAAGGGCAAGCGGGGGGACCCAAGAGACCCAGTACTTC
- | TRBD2 | TRBJ2-1 | TRBV20-1 | 16 | CGVTSGRKPSYNEQFF | TGCGGTGTGACTAGCGGGAGGAAACCCTCCTACAATGAGCAGTTCTTC